This T cell receptor beta chain was captured by sequencing in a study of shared clonotypes between healthy human individuals. Naivety among CD8 cells was defined by CD45RO negativity and positive CCR7 selection, thereby excluding terminally differentiated effector memory CD45RA+ cells. The material for each subset, its genomic DNA, was split evenly across several immunoSEQ plates. Using immunoSEQ multiplex PCR, the repertoire was profiled, and TCRdb retains in-frame clones only, with some absent. The sample contains about 2.1 million clones, roughly 95% of which appear only once. Germline-derived CDR1 and CDR2 are SGDLS and YYNGEE. The CDR3 length is 16 residues. Deletions cut 1 base from V and 5 bases from J, with 17 bases between.

The sequence was obtained from a man aged 18-30 years in good health. Some clones in this sample may be carry-over from other donors' samples. V usage is TRBV9 and J usage is TRBJ2-3; D perhaps matches TRBD1 (5 bases). Material: naive CD8+ T cells from PBMCs. CDR3 coding DNA: TGTGCCAGCAGCGTAAACCCCAGAAGGCAGGGAGATACGCAGTATTTT. Protein sequence: CASSVNPRRQGDTQYF. The full variable domain, in which reference TRBV9 and TRBJ2-3 provide the parts outside the CDR3, is DSGVTQTPKHLITATGQRVTLRCSPRSGDLSVYWYQQSLDQGLQFLIQYYNGEERAKGNILERFSAQQFPDLHSELNLSSLELGDSALYFCASSVNPRRQGDTQYFGPGTRLTVL.